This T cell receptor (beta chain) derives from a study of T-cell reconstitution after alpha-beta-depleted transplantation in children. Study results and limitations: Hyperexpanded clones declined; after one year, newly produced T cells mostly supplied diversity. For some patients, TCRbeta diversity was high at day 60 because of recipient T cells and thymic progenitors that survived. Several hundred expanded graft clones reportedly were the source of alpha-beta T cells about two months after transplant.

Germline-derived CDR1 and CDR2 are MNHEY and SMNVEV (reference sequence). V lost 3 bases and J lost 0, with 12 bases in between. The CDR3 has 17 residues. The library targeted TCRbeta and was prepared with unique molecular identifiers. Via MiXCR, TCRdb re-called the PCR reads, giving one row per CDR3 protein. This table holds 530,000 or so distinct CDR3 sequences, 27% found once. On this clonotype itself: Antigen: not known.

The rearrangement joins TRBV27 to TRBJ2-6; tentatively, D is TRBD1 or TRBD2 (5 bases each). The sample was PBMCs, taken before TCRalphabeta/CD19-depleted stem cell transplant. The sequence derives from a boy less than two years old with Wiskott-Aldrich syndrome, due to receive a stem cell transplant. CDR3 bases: TGTGCCAGCAGTTTTGGGACGGCCTACTCTGGGGCCAACGTCCTGACTTTC. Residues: CASSFGTAYSGANVLTF.